The present TCR beta chain was sequenced within a study of T cell responses to AZD1222 COVID-19 vaccine. Regarding the study as a whole: After two AZD1222 doses, spike-specific TCR breadth and depth rose versus day 0. The study reported that nearly half of spike-specific TCRs target unmutated variant regions. With dominance at 160-218 and 743-854, vaccine-associated CD4 TCRs spanned spike.

The table lists this clone with a few counts. Antigen specificity is unknown. Germline V gives CDR1 MNHEY, CDR2 SVGAGI. The length of the CDR3 is 14 residues. Trimming cost V 8 bases and J 4 bases, with 15 bases left between them. Some clones are missing from TCRdb's copy, which holds only in-frame ones; the method was immunoSEQ multiplex PCR. Here the sample spans under 250,000 clones, approximately 94% being singletons. The sequencing used peripheral blood, collected on day 0 of MenACWY control vaccination. The clonotype comes from an adult in good health. The chain carries TRBV6-5 and TRBJ1-3, with D possibly matching TRBD1 (6 bases). Here the CDR3 reads CASFLGGAGNTIYF. The CDR3 DNA is TGTGCCAGCTTTTTGGGGGGGGCAGGAAACACCATATATTTT.